The source of this T cell receptor (beta chain) is a study of CD8 T cells in ankylosing spondylitis. This clonotype appeared many times. Its antigen is not identified. CDR3 length equals 17 residues. The V gene end was trimmed by 6 bases and the J gene end by 7 bases; junction bases not matched to a gene: 14. Germline CDR1 SEHNR, CDR2 FQNEAQ (reference sequence). Broader study findings: Reportedly, matched ankylosing spondylitis synovial fluid was significantly enriched for disease-linked clones. Peripheral blood held disease-linked clones only at relatively low frequency, and these were CD8+. Past studies reported some motif variants in reactive arthritis synovial fluid and blood. It appeared that ankylosing spondylitis blood was characterized by a TCR beta motif of about eight highly homologous variants.

Scientists made TCR beta libraries using quantitative 5'-RACE with molecular barcodes. From the 5' RACE reads, TCRdb called clonotypes with MiXCR, one entry per CDR3 protein. The table lists approximately 520,000 distinct CDR3 sequences, over 4% of them singletons. The source of this sequence is a male donor with ankylosing spondylitis. Sequencing was carried out using blood, either unsorted or a sorted T cell fraction (not recorded which). The chain links TRBV7-9 to TRBJ1-6; 8 bases line up with TRBD1. The CDR3 DNA sequence: TGTGCCAGCAGGGGAGGAATACCGGGACAGGAGAATTCACCCCTCCACTTT. Translating it yields CASRGGIPGQENSPLHF.